The entry below gives a single TCR beta chain sequence along with its context. Its target antigen remains unknown. The input lacks base qualities; no much larger clone sits a single base away. Libraries were constructed by 5' RACE. Reads for this sample came from an Illumina HiSeq 2000. Template switching introduced a universal primer binding site; the final cDNA contained a unique molecular identifier, enabling accurate counting of TCR cDNA molecules. Specific primers in the conserved constant-segment region were used to synthesize first-strand cDNA for TCR alpha and beta chains. To control for contamination, every cDNA library carried two barcodes: a SMART-Mk sample barcode plus Illumina barcodes. TruSeq adapter sequences, together with Illumina sample barcodes, were added in two successive PCR steps. TCR alpha and beta cDNA libraries were sequenced on the Illumina HiSeq platform with custom primers. Per the original workflow: Unique molecular identifiers were extracted from raw reads with MiGEC, and CDR3 positions were determined with MiXCR. For each individual, recombination models were inferred using an EM algorithm with the repgenHMM and IGoR tools. Shared clonotypes were analyzed with the tcR package in R, and sharing was normalized by the product of cloneset sizes. To study raw recombination free of thymic and clonal selection effects, out-of-frame nonproductive sequences were analyzed. TCRdb cleaned the public reads at Q25 with fastp, built clones with MiXCR and kept in-frame beta chains. Rows with a matching CDR3 protein are joined into one entry that keeps the most common DNA and genes. TCRdb, not the authors, supplied the V and J calls. This sample lists 400,000 to 550,000 distinct CDR3 sequences; less than 25% were detected once. Of the sample, 0.91% falls within the top ten clones.

Only healthy Caucasian donors were included. The twin cohort comprised three pairs of female monozygotic twins, all aged roughly 18 to 30 years. Positive isolation kits from Invitrogen were used to isolate CD4+ and CD8+ T cell populations. The source of the sample is a study of identical twins (dated by TCRdb to 2016 to 2017). Looking at the study overall: TCR alpha and beta repertoires from monozygotic twins, unrelated adults of various ages and cord blood were deep-sequenced to test whether fetal clonotypes persist. To rule out contamination, replicate twin experiments were performed at different times with different library preparation protocols. The investigation overall reported the following: Invariant T cells such as MAIT and iNKT could partly confound zero-insertion analyses, though diverse VJ usage argued against this for most clonotypes. In monozygotic twins, recombination models systematically underestimated out-of-frame TCR alpha sharing, but the models matched the sharing seen between unrelated individuals. Compared with coincidental sharing between unrelated individuals, out-of-frame TCR alpha sequences shared between twins had an excess of sequences with low generation probability. Because the same donors could not be followed over many years, the conclusions depended on cross-sectional statistical analysis. Abundant cord blood beta clonotypes had fewer insertions, young adult naive repertoires showed a similar but weaker trend, and memory repertoires showed no such trend. The excess sharing between twins in beta out-of-frame sequences was weaker because fewer shared sequences reduced the signal-to-noise ratio.

From its cysteine to its phenylalanine, the CDR3 spans 17 amino acids. Only the CDR3 part of the read is kept: 51 bases, read in frame from the first base. CDR1 and CDR2 (SGHRS, YFSETQ) derive from the germline V gene. Deletion took 2 bases off V and 0 bases off J, with a span of 18 bases between the germline ends. In addition, the sample was reused for a study of T cells expressing NK-cell markers. From the second report: About eight donors provided sorted CD3+CD56+NKG2C+, CD3+CD56+NKG2C- and CD3+CD56-NKG2C+ T-cell subsets, whose TCR beta-chain repertoires were profiled. Among the eight sequenced donors, seven were HCMV-seropositive and one was HCMV-seronegative. To restrict sorting to alphabetaTCR-expressing T cells, an anti-gammadeltaTCR antibody was added in several experiments. In more than 5 donors, the dominant CD3+CD56+NKG2C+ clonotypes were found to rank among the top 10 CD8+ clonotypes and to make up roughly 1.0-7.5% of CD8+ T cells. Those dominant clonotypes were again the most abundant among CD3+CD56-NKG2C+ cells in a few donors, at about 25-60.1%. It remained unclear whether the expanded NKG2C-expressing T cell clones were specific for HCMV antigens. The eight sequenced donors were randomly selected healthy volunteers, three men and five women. A commercial ELISA kit detecting HCMV-specific IgG in serum was used to determine HCMV serostatus. MIGEC was used to demultiplex reads and group reads by UMI, and MiTCR was used to assemble and quantify clonotypes. Only TCR cDNA sequences supported by at least two reads were kept to exclude erroneous sequences. The tcR package was used for downstream repertoire analysis, with clonotypes matched between fractions based on CDR3 nucleotide sequence plus V segment. VDJmatch was used to annotate antigen specificity against VDJdb, with one amino acid substitution allowed in CDR3.

This chain is built from TRBV5-1 and TRBJ2-7; TRBD1 is possibly the D segment (5 matching bases). This receptor was taken from a woman younger than 30 in good health. Input material: CD4+ T cells sorted from blood. The DNA reads as follows: TGCGCCAGCAGCTTCAACACACCAGGGATGAGCTCCTACGAGCAGTACTTC. Its protein is CASSFNTPGMSSYEQYF. The reference TRBV5-1 and TRBJ2-7 proteins fill in what lies around the CDR3, so the full variable domain reads KAGVTQTPRYLIKTRGQQVTLSCSPISGHRSVSWYQQTPGQGLQFLFEYFSETQRNKGNFPGRFSGRQFSNSRSEMNVSTLELGDSALYLCASSFNTPGMSSYEQYFGPGTRLTVT.